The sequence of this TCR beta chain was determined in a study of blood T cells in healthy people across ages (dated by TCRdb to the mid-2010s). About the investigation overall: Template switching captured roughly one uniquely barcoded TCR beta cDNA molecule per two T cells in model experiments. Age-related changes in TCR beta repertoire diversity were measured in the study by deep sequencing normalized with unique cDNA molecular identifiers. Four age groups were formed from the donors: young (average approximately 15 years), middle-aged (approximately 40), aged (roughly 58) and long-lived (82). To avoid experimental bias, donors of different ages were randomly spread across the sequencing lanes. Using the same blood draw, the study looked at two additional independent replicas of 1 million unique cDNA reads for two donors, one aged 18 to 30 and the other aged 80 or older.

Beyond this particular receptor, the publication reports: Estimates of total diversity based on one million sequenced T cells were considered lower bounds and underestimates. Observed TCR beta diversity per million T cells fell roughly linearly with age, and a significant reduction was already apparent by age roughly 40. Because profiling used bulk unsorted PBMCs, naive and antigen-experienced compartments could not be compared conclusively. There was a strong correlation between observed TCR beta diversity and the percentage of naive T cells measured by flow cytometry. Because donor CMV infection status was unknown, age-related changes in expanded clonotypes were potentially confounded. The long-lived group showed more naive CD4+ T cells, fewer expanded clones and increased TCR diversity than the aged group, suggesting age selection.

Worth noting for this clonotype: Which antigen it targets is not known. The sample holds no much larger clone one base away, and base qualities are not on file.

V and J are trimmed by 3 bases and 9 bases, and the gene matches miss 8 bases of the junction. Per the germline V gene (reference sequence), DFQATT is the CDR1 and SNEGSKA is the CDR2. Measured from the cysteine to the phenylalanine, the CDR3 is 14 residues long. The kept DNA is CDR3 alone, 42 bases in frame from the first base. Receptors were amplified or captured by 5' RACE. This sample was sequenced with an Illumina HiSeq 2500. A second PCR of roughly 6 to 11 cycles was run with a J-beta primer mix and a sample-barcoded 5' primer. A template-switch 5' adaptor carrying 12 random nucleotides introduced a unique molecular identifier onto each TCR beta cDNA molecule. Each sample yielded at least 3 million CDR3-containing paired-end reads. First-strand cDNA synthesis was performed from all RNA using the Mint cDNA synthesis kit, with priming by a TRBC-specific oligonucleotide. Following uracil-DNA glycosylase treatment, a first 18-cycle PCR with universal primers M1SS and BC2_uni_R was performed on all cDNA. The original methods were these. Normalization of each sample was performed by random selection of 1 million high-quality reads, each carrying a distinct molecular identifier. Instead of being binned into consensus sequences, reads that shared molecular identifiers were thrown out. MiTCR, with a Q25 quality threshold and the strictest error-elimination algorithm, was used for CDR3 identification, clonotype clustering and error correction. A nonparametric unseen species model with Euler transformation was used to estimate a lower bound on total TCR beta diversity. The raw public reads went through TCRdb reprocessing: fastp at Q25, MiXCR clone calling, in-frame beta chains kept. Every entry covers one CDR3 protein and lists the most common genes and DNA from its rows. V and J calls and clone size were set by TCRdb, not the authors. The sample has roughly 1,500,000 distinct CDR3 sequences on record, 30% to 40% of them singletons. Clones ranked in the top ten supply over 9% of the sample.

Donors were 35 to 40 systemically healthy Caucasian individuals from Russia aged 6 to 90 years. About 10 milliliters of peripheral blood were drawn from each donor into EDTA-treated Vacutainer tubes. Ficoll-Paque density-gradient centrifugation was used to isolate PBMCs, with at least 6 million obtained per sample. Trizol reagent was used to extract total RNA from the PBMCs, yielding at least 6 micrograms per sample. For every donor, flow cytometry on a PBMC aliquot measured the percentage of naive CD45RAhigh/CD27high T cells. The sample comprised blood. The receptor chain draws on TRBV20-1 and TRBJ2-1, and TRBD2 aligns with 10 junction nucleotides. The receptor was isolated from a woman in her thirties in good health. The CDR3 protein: CSARASGGWVEQFF. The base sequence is TGCAGTGCTAGGGCTAGCGGGGGCTGGGTTGAGCAGTTCTTC.